This T cell receptor beta chain was found in a study of PD-1 blockade in classical Hodgkin lymphoma. All patients relapsed after autologous stem cell transplantation, and brentuximab vedotin exposure varied. Each best response was a complete response, a partial response or progressive disease. CDR1 SNHLY and CDR2 FYNNEI come from the germline V gene. The CDR3 consists of 15 residues. V lost 4 bases and J lost 0, with 9 bases in between. Sequencing used immunoSEQ multiplex PCR; TCRdb keeps in-frame clones, though not all of them. The table shows over 15,000 clones, with roughly 77% occurring only once. General study results and limits: Causes of the repertoire differences remain undefined, possibly disease activity or prior therapy. Significantly greater TCR diversity emerged by C4D1 in CD4+ cells but not CD8+ cells. Similar baseline diversity was found in complete responders and newly diagnosed patients.

This clone occurred a few times. What it binds is not known. This chain connects TRBV2 to TRBJ2-2, with a weak D call TRBD2 (5 bases). Sequences were derived from peripheral blood mononuclear cells (PBMCs), sampled before the second cycle of nivolumab. This TCR derives from a human donor with classical Hodgkin lymphoma. CDR3 amino acids: CASSVSGTNTGELFF. CDR3 in DNA: TGTGCCAGCAGTGTCAGCGGTACGAACACCGGGGAGCTGTTTTTT.